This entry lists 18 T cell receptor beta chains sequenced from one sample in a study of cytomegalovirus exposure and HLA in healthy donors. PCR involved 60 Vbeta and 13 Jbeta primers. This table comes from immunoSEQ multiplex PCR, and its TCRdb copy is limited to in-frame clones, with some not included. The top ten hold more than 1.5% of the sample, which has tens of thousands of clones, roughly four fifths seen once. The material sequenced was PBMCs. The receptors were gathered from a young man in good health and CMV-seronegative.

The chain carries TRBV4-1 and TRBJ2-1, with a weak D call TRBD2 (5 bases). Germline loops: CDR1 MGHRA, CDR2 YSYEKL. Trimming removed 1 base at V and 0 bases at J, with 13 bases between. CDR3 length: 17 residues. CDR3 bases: TGCGCCAGCAGCCAAGGAAGCATAGCGAGCTCCTACAATGAGCAGTTCTTC. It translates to CASSQGSIASSYNEQFF.

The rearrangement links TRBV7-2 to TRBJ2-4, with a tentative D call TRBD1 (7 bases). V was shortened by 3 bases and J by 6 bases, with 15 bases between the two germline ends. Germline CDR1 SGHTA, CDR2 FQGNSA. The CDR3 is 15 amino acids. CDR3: CASSFGGQRGNIQYF. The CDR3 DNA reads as TGTGCCAGCAGCTTCGGGGGACAGAGGGGAAACATTCAGTACTTC.

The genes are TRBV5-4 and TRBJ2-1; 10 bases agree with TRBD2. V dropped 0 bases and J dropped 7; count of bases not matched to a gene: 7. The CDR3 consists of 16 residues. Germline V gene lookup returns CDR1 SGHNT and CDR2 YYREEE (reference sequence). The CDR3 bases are TGTGCCAGCAGCTTGGCAGCGGGGGGGCTTGGGAATGAGCAGTTCTTC. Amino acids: CASSLAAGGLGNEQFF.

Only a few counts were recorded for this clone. CDR3 residues: CASSLSGFRQPQHF. The CDR3 DNA is TGTGCCAGCAGTTTATCCGGGTTTCGTCAGCCCCAGCATTTT. The V and J genes are TRBV28 and TRBJ1-5, with no clear D. CDR1 is MDHEN and CDR2 is SYDVKM in the germline V gene. The CDR3 has 14 residues. Trimming removed 1 base from V and 6 bases from J, with 10 bases in between.

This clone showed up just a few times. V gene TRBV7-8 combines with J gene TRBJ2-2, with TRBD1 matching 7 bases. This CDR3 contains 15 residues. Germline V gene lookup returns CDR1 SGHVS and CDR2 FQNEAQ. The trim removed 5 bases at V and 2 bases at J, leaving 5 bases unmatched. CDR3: CASSIRDSNTGELFF. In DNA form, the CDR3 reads TGTGCCAGCAGCATCCGGGACAGCAACACCGGGGAGCTGTTTTTT.

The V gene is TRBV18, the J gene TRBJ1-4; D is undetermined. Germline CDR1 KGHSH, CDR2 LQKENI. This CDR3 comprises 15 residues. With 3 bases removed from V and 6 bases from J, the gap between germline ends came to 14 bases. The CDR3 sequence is CASSPRGGGYEKLFF. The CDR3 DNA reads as TGTGCCAGCTCACCCCGGGGAGGAGGGTATGAAAAACTGTTTTTT. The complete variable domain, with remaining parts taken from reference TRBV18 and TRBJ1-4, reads NAGVMQNPRHLVRRRGQEARLRCSPMKGHSHVYWYRQLPEEGLKFMVYLQKENIIDESGMPKERFSAEFPKEGPSILRIQQVVRGDSAAYFCASSPRGGGYEKLFFGSGTQLSVL.

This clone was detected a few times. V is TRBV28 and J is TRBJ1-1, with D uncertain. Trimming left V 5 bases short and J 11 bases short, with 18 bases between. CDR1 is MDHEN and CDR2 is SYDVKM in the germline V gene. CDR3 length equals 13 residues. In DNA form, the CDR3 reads TGTGCCAGCAGTACCTACAGCGCCGGGAGTGCTTTCTTT. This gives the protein CASSTYSAGSAFF.

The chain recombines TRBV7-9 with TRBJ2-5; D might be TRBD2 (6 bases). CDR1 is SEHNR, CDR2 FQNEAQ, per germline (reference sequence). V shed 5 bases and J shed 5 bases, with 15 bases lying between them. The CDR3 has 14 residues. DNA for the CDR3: TGTGCCAGCAGCGCAAACCAAGGGAGGGAGACCCAGTACTTC. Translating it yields CASSANQGRETQYF.

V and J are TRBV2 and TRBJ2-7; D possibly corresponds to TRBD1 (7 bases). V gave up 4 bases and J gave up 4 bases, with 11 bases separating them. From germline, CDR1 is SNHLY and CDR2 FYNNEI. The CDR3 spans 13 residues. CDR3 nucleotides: TGTGCCAGCAGTGTGACAGGGAGGTACGAGCAGTACTTC. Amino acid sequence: CASSVTGRYEQYF. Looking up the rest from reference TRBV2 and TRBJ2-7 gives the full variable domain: EPEVTQTPSHQVTQMGQEVILRCVPISNHLYFYWYRQILGQKVEFLVSFYNNEISEKSEIFDDQFSVERPDGSNFTLKIRSTKLEDSAMYFCASSVTGRYEQYFGPGTRLTVT.

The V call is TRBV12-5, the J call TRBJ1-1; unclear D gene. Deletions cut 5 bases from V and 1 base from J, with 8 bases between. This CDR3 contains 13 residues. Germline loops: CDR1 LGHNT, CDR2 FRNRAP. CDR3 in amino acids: CASGHTANTEAFF. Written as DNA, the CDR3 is TGTGCTAGTGGTCACACAGCGAACACTGAAGCTTTCTTT.

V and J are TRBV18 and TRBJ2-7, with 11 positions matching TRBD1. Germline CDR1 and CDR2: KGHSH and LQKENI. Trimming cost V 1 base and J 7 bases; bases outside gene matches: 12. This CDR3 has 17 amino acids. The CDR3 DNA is TGTGCCAGCTCACCACGGCTAGGACAGGGGGCACCAAGGGAGCAGTACTTC. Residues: CASSPRLGQGAPREQYF. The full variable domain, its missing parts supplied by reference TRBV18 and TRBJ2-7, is NAGVMQNPRHLVRRRGQEARLRCSPMKGHSHVYWYRQLPEEGLKFMVYLQKENIIDESGMPKERFSAEFPKEGPSILRIQQVVRGDSAAYFCASSPRLGQGAPREQYFGPGTRLTVT.

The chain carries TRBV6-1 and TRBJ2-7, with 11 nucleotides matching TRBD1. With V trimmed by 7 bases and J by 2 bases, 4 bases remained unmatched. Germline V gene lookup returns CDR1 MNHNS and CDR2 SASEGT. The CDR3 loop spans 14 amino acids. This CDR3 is CASNWDRGTYEQYF. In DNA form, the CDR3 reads TGTGCCAGCAATTGGGACAGGGGGACCTACGAGCAGTACTTC.

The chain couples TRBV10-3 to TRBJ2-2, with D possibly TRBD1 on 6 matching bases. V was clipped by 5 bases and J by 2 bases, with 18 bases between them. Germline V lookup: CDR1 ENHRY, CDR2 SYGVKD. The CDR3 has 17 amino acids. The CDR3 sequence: CAISPGQPEDNTGELFF. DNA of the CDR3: TGTGCCATCAGTCCCGGACAGCCGGAAGATAACACCGGGGAGCTGTTTTTT.

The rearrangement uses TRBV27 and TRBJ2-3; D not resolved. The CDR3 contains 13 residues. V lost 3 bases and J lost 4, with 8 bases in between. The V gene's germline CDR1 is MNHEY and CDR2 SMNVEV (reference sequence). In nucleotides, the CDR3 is TGTGCCAGCAGTTTCCGGGTCGCAGATACGCAGTATTTT. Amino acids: CASSFRVADTQYF.

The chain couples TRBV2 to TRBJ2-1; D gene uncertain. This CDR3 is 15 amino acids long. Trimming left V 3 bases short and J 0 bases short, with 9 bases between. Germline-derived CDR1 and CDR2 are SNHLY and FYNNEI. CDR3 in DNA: TGTGCCAGCAGTGATCAACCTAGCTCCTACAATGAGCAGTTCTTC. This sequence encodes CASSDQPSSYNEQFF.

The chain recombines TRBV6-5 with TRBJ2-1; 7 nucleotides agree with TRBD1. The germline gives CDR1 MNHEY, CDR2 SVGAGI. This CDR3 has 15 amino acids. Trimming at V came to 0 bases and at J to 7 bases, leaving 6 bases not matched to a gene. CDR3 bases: TGTGCCAGCAGTTACTCGAGACAGGGATCGAATGAGCAGTTCTTC. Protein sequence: CASSYSRQGSNEQFF.

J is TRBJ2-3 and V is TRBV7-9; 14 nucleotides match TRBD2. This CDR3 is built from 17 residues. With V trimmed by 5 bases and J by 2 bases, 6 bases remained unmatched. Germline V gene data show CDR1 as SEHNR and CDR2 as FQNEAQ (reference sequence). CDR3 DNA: TGTGCCAGCAGCCCACTGGGACTAGCGGGGGACACAGATACGCAGTATTTT. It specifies CASSPLGLAGDTDTQYF.

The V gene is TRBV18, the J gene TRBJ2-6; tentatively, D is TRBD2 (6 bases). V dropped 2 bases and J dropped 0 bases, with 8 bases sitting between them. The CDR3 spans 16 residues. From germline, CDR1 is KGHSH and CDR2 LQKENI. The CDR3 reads CASSPRRGSGANVLTF. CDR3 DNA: TGTGCCAGCTCACCAAGGAGGGGCTCTGGGGCCAACGTCCTGACTTTC.